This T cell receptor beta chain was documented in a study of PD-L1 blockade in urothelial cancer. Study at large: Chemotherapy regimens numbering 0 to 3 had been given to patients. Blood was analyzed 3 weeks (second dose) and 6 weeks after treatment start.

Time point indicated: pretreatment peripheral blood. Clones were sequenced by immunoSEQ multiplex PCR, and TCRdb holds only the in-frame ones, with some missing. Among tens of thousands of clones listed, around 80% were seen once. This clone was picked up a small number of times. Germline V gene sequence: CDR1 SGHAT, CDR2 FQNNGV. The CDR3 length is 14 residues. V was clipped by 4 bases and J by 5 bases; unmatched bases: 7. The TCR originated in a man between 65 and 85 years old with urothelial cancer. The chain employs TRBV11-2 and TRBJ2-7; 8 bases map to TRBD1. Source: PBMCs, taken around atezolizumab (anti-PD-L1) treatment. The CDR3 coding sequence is TGTGCCAGCAGCTCCCGGACAGGGCTGAACGAGCAGTACTTC. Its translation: CASSSRTGLNEQYF.